This T cell receptor (beta chain) originates from a study of radiation and T cells in renal cell carcinoma. Study-wide context: Nephrectomy followed 15 Gy stereotactic body radiation by 4 weeks. Study-level findings and limits: In blood, top tumor clones expanded by 2 weeks, shrinking by 4. Baseline intratumoral clonotype presence is unknown without pretreatment biopsies.

Regarding this clone: No antigen is known for it.

The time point denotes: blood 2 weeks post-SBRT. The treatment here: 15 Gy SBRT to primary tumor, nephrectomy 4 weeks later. This renal cell carcinoma was of the clear cell type. Assay used: immunoSEQ multiplex PCR; TCRdb lists only in-frame clones, some missing. This sample has around 76,000 clones; 82% occur once, and the top ten carry 5.8%. The CDR3 loop spans 16 amino acids. Germline V gene lookup returns CDR1 SGHTA and CDR2 FQGNSA. The V and J ends lost 3 bases and 2 bases, in that order; junction bases with no gene match: 9. The chain recombines TRBV7-2 with TRBJ2-5; the match to TRBD2 covers 7 bases. The sample in question was blood, obtained from a patient whose treatment included radiotherapy and nephrectomy. The clonotype was recovered from a man between 60 and 75 years old with renal cell carcinoma. The CDR3 loop is CASSLLGGSEQETQYF. The CDR3 nucleotides read TGTGCCAGCAGCTTGCTGGGCGGGAGCGAGCAAGAGACCCAGTACTTC.